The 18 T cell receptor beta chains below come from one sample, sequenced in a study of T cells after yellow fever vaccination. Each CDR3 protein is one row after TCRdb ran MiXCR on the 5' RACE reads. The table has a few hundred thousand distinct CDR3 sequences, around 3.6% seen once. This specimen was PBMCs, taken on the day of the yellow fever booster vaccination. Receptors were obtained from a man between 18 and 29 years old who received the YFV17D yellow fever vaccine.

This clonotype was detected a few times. As DNA, the CDR3 is TGTGCCAGCAGTAGGGACAGGGAAATGAACCAGCCCCAGCATTTT. Protein product: CASSRDREMNQPQHF. The chain combines TRBV6-5 with TRBJ1-5; 9 bases are a match to TRBD1. The V segment lost 5 bases and the J segment 7 bases; nucleotides outside the gene matches: 9. Germline loops: CDR1 MNHEY, CDR2 SVGAGI. The CDR3 extends over 15 amino acids.

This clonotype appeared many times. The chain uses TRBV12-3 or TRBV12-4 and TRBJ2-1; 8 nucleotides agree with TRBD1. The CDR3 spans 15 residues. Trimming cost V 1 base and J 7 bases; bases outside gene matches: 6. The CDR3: CASSLGRGPLNEQFF. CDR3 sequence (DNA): TGTGCCAGCAGTTTAGGCAGGGGGCCTCTGAATGAGCAGTTCTTC.

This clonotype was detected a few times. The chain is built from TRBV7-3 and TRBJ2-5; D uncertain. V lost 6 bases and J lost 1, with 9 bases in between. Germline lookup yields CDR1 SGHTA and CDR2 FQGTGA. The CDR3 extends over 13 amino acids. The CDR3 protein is CASSSYPQETQYF. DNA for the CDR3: TGTGCCAGCAGTTCCTACCCCCAAGAGACCCAGTACTTC. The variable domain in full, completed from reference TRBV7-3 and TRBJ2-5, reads GAGVSQTPSNKVTEKGKYVELRCDPISGHTALYWYRQSLGQGPEFLIYFQGTGAADDSGLPNDRFFAVRPEGSVSTLKIQRTERGDSAVYLCASSSYPQETQYFGPGTRLLVL.

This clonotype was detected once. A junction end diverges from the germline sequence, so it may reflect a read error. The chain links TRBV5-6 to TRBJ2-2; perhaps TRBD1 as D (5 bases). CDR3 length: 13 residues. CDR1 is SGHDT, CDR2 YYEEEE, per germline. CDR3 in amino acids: CASWRQNPGELFF. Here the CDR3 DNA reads TGTGCCAGCTGGCGACAGAACCCCGGGGAGCTGTTTTTT. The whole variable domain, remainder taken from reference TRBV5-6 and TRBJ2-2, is DAGVTQSPTHLIKTRGQQVTLRCSPKSGHDTVSWYQQALGQGPQFIFQYYEEEERQRGNFPDRFSGHQFPNYSSELNVNALLLGDSALYLCASWRQNPGELFFGEGSRLTVL.

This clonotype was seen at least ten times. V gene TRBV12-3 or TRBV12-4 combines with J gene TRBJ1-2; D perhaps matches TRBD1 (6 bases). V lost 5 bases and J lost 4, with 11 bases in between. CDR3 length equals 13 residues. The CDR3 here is CASSQDRVYGYTF. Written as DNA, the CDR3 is TGTGCCAGCAGTCAGGACAGAGTCTATGGCTACACCTTC.

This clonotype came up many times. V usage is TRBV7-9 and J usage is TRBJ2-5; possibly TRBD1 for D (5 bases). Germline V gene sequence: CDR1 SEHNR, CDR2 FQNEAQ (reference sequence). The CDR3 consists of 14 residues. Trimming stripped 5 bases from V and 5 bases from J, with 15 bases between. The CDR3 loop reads CASSPARDRETQYF. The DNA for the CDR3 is TGTGCCAGCAGCCCGGCCAGGGATCGCGAGACCCAGTACTTC.

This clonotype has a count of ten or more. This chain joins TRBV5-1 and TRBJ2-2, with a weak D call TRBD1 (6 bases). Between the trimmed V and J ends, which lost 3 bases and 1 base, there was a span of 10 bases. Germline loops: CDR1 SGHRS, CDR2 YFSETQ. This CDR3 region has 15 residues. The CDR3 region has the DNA TGCGCCAGCAGCTCGGGACAACTGAACACCGGGGAGCTGTTTTTT. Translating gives CASSSGQLNTGELFF.

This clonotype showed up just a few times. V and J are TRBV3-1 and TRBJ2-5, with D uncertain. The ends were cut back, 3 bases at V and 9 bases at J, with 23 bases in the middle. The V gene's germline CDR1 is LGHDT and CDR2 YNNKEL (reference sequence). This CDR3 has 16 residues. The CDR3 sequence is CASSQRTDLPPLSQYF. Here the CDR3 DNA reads TGTGCCAGCAGCCAGCGGACGGACCTACCGCCGTTGTCCCAGTACTTC.

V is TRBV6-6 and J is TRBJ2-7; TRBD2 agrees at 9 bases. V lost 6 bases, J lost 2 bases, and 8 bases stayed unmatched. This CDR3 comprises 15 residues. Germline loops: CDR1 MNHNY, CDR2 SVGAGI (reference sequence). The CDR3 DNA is TGTGCCAGCAGCAGAACCGGGACTAGCCCCTACGAGCAGTACTTC. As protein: CASSRTGTSPYEQYF.

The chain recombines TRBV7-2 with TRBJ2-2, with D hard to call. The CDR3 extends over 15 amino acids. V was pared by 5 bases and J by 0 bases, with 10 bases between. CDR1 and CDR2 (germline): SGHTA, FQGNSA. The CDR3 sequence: CASSPPGANTGELFF. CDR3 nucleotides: TGTGCCAGCAGCCCTCCAGGAGCGAACACCGGGGAGCTGTTTTTT.

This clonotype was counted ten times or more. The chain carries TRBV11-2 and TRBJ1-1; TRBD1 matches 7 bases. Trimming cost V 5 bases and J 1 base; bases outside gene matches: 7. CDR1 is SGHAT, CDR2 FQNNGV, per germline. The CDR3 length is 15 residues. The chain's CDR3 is CASSQTGLRNTEAFF. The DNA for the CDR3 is TGTGCCAGCAGCCAGACAGGGTTGAGGAACACTGAAGCTTTCTTT.

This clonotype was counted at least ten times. CDR3 loop: CASSLGEAYNEQFF. CDR3 coding DNA: TGCGCCAGCAGCTTGGGGGAAGCCTACAATGAGCAGTTCTTC. The genes are TRBV5-1 and TRBJ2-1; D is unclear. CDR1 SGHRS and CDR2 YFSETQ come from the germline V gene. Trimming shortened V by 0 bases and J by 2 bases, and 6 bases separated the two germline ends. The CDR3 is 14 residues long.

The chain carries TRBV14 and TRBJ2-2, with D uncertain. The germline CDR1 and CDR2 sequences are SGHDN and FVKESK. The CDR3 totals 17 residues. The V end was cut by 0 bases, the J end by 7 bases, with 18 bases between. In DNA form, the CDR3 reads TGTGCCAGCAGCCAAGAGCCCTTCACCATCTGGAACGGGGAGCTGTTTTTT. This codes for CASSQEPFTIWNGELFF.

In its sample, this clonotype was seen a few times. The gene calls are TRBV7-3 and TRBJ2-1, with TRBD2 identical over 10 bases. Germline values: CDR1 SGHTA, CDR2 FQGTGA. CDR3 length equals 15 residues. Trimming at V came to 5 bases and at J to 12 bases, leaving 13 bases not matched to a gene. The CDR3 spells CASSPAGGVGVRQFF. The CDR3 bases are TGTGCCAGCAGCCCAGCGGGGGGGGTGGGTGTTAGGCAGTTCTTC.

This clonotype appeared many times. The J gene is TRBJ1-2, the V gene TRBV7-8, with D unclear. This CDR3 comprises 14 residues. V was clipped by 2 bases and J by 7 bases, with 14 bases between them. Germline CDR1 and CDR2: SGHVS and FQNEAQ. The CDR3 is CASSLTQGFGGYTF. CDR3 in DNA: TGTGCCAGCAGCTTAACTCAAGGGTTCGGTGGCTACACCTTC.

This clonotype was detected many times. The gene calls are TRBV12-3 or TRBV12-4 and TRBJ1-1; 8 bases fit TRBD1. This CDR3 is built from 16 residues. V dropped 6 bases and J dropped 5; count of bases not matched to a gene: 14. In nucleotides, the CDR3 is TGTGCCAGCAGCCCCCGACAGGGGTGGGGGAAAACTGAAGCTTTCTTT. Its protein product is CASSPRQGWGKTEAFF.

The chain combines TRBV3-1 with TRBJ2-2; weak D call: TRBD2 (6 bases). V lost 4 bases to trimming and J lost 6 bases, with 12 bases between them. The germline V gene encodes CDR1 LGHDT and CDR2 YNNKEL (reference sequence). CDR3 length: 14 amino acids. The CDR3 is CASSREPGAGELFF. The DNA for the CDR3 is TGTGCCAGCAGCCGTGAACCGGGGGCCGGGGAGCTGTTTTTT.

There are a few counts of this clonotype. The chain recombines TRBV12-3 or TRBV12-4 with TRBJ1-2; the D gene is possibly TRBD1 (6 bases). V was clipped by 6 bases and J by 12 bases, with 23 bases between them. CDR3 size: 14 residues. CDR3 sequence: CASSIPGQRRRHTF. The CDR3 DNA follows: TGTGCCAGCAGCATCCCGGGACAACGAAGAAGGCACACCTTC.